This note documents a single T cell receptor (beta chain) sequence. Its antigen is as yet unknown. The primer mix had 60 Vbeta and 13 Jbeta primers. Assay: immunoSEQ multiplex PCR; the TCRdb copy retains only in-frame clones and omits some. The sample gives around 150,000 clones, 80% of which show up once; 2% to 3% is in the top ten. The germline V gene encodes CDR1 GTSNPN and CDR2 SVGIG (reference sequence). Trimming took 2 bases from V and 2 from J; bases not matched to a gene: 9. The CDR3 contains 15 residues. Healthy people donating bone marrow made up the donors. The sample originates from a study of cytomegalovirus exposure and HLA in healthy donors. Findings and limits, study-wide: One variant, a missense change in DCLRE1C, was linked in a later analysis to TCR beta V- and J-gene trimming. In an earlier analysis, in around 590 donors, most V segments appeared productive either ~87% or ~30% of the time. The number of N-insertions in an Asian-associated ancestry cluster was reportedly below the 666-donor mean in a later analysis.

This clonotype originated in a man over 45 in good health and CMV-seronegative. The genes are TRBV30 and TRBJ2-7, with TRBD1 identical over 7 bases. Sequencing was carried out using PBMCs. CDR3 sequence (DNA): TGTGCCTGGAGTACGAGGGACAGACCTACCTACGAGCAGTACTTC. It translates to CAWSTRDRPTYEQYF.